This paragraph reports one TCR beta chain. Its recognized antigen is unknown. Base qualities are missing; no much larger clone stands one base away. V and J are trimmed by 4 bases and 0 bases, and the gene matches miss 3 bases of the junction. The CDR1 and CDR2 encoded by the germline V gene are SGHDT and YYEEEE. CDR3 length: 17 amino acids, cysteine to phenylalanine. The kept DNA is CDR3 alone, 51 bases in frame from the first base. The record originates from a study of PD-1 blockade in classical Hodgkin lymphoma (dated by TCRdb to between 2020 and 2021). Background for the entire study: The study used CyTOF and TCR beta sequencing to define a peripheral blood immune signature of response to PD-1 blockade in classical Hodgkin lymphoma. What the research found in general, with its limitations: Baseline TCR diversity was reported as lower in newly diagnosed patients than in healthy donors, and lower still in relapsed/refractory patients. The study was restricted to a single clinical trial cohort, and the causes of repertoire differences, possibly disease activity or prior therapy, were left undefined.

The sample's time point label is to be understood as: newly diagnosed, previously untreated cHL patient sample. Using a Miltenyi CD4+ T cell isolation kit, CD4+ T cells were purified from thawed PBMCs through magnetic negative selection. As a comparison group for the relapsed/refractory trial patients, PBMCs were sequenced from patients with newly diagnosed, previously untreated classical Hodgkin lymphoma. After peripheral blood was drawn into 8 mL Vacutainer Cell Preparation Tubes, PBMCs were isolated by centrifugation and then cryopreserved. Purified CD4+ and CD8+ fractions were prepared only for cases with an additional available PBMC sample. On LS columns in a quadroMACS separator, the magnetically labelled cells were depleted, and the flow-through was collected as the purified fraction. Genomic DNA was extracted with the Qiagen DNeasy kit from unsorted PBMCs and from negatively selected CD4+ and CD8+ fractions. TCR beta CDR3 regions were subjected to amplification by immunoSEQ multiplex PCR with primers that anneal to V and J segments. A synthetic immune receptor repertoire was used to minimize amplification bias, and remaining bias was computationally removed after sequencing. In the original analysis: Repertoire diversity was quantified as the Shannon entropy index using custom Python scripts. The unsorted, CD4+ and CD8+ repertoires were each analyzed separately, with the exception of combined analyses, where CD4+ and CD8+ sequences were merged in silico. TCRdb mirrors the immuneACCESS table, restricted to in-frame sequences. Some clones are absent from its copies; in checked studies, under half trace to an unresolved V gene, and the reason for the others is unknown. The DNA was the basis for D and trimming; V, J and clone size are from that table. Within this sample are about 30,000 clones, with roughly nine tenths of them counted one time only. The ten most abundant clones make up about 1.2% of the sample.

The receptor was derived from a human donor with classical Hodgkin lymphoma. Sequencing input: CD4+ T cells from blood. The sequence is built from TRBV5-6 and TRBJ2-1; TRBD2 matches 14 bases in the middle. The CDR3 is CASSRLAGGSSYNEQFF. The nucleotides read TGTGCCAGCAGCCGACTAGCGGGAGGGAGCTCCTACAATGAGCAGTTCTTC.